This T cell receptor beta chain was observed in a study of blood T cell repertoires in COVID-19. Germline V CDR1 and CDR2: SGHTA, FQGNSA. The CDR3 has 18 amino acids. Trimming stripped 5 bases from V and 1 base from J, with 18 bases between. Libraries were prepared by immunoSEQ multiplex PCR; TCRdb keeps only in-frame clonotypes and omits some of them. The sample includes around 190,000 clones, about nine tenths of them seen just once. The sequence was collected from a young man with active or convalescent COVID-19. Sequencing input: peripheral blood. The J gene is TRBJ2-6, the V gene TRBV7-2; TRBD1 is a possible D gene (6 bases). CDR3 sequence: CASSQQTGRSSGANVLTF. The CDR3 nucleotides are TGTGCCAGCAGCCAACAGACAGGTCGGTCGTCTGGGGCCAACGTCCTGACTTTC.